This passage covers 4 T cell receptor beta chains from one sample sequenced in a study of shared clonotypes between healthy human individuals (dated by TCRdb to 2018 to 2021). The library was built by means of the immunoSEQ multiplex PCR assay. What TCRdb holds here is the immuneACCESS table cut down to in-frame rearrangements. Part of the clones is not present; checked against another copy, under half of the missing clones reflect an unresolved V gene, and the others are unexplained. The table for this sample lists nearly 2 million clones; about 95% of them were counted only once. The top ten clones comprise approximately 1% of the sample. For the CD8 naive samples, CD45RO-negative cells were positively selected for CCR7, yielding a CD45RA+CCR7+ population from which TemRA cells were excluded. Sequenced sample: naive CD8+ T cells sorted from blood. According to the study, the label for this sample's cell subset or site signals: CD45RA+CCR7+. The receptor source for this set is a man younger than 35 in good health.

The chain joins TRBV2 to TRBJ2-1; tentatively, D is TRBD2 (6 bases). There are 14 residues in the CDR3. V was trimmed by 9 bases and J by 8 bases, leaving 20 bases between them. Germline CDR1 is SNHLY and CDR2 is FYNNEI. CDR3 loop: CASNSGLSKDEQFF. DNA for the CDR3: TGTGCCAGTAATTCGGGACTCTCGAAAGATGAGCAGTTCTTC.

About this clone: The same CDR3 also results from other DNA sequences found in this sample. The chain joins TRBV7-9 to TRBJ2-7; D may be TRBD1 (5 bases). Germline values: CDR1 SEHNR, CDR2 FQNEAQ (reference sequence). Trimming cost V 1 base and J 6 bases, with 7 bases left between them. The CDR3 has 12 residues. This CDR3 reads CASSLGDSEQYF. Here the CDR3 DNA reads TGTGCCAGCAGCTTAGGAGACAGCGAGCAGTACTTC.

This sequence joins TRBV10-2 and TRBJ1-1; D unclear. This CDR3 has 17 residues. The V end was cut by 2 bases, the J end by 3 bases, with 19 bases between. Germline loops: CDR1 WSHSY, CDR2 SAAADI. CDR3 sequence reads: CASSEKLRLVSDTEAFF. The CDR3 DNA reads as TGCGCCAGCAGTGAGAAATTACGACTTGTATCCGACACTGAAGCTTTCTTT.

The gene calls are TRBV29-1 and TRBJ2-7, with a possible D match to TRBD2 (6 bases). Germline V lookup: CDR1 SQVTM, CDR2 ANQGSEA. With 3 bases removed from V and 4 bases from J, the gap between germline ends came to 10 bases. This CDR3 is built from 12 residues. The DNA of the CDR3 is TGCAGCGTTGAGGAGACTAGTTACGAGCAGTACTTC. Its translation: CSVEETSYEQYF.